The 13 T cell receptor beta chains in this list originate from one sample, sequenced in a study of blood T cell repertoires in COVID-19. Assay: immunoSEQ multiplex PCR; the TCRdb copy retains only in-frame clones and omits some. The top ten hold roughly 1% of the sample, which has more than 350,000 clones, roughly nine tenths seen once. The sequencing sample was made of PBMCs or T cells enriched from blood (not recorded which). All receptors come from a young man who had recovered from COVID-19.

This clone has a single count. The chain carries TRBV7-9 and TRBJ2-5; perhaps TRBD2 as D (5 bases). Germline lookup yields CDR1 SEHNR and CDR2 FQNEAQ (reference sequence). V shed 5 bases and J shed 3 bases, with 13 bases lying between them. The CDR3 sequence is 14 residues long. The CDR3 loop reads CASSRKQREETQYF. In DNA form, the CDR3 reads TGTGCCAGCAGCCGCAAACAGAGGGAAGAGACCCAGTACTTC.

This clone was observed once. The rearrangement links TRBV30 to TRBJ1-5; 9 nucleotides line up with TRBD1. Germline assignment: CDR1 GTSNPN and CDR2 SVGIG (reference sequence). V shed 3 bases, J shed 4 bases, and the junction held 10 bases outside the gene matches. The CDR3 sequence is 16 residues long. CDR3 coding DNA: TGTGCCTGGAGCGCCAAGGGGACAGGGAGGAATCAGCCCCAGCATTTT. Translation: CAWSAKGTGRNQPQHF. Combining the CDR3 with reference TRBV30 and TRBJ1-5 gives the whole variable domain SQTIHQWPATLVQPVGSPLSLECTVEGTSNPNLYWYRQAAGRGLQLLFYSVGIGQISSEVPQNLSASRPQDRQFILSSKKLLLSDSGFYLCAWSAKGTGRNQPQHFGDGTRLSIL.

V is TRBV30 and J is TRBJ2-1, with TRBD2 identical over 9 bases. CDR3 length: 16 residues. Germline lookup yields CDR1 GTSNPN and CDR2 SVGIG (reference sequence). The junction had 15 bases not matched to a gene; V was cut back by 0 bases and J by 12 bases. The CDR3 nucleotides read TGTGCCTGGAGTGTACCGACTAGCGGCCCCGTTATTGGGCAGTTCTTC. Its translation is CAWSVPTSGPVIGQFF.

This sequence joins TRBV5-1 and TRBJ2-7; 7 bases align to TRBD1. After removal of 4 bases from V and 4 bases from J, the junction contained 20 bases not matched to a gene. The length of the CDR3 is 18 residues. Germline CDR1 reads SGHRS; CDR2 reads YFSETQ. The CDR3 spells CASSPIPGTESKKYEQYF. CDR3 DNA: TGCGCCAGCAGCCCAATTCCCGGGACAGAATCAAAGAAATACGAGCAGTACTTC. Based on the CDR3 plus reference TRBV5-1 and TRBJ2-7, the full variable domain is KAGVTQTPRYLIKTRGQQVTLSCSPISGHRSVSWYQQTPGQGLQFLFEYFSETQRNKGNFPGRFSGRQFSNSRSEMNVSTLELGDSALYLCASSPIPGTESKKYEQYFGPGTRLTVT.

The V call is TRBV5-1, the J call TRBJ2-5, with a tentative D call TRBD2 (5 bases). Germline CDR1 is SGHRS and CDR2 is YFSETQ. The V end lost 0 bases, the J end lost 6 bases, and 9 bases lay between the germline ends. The CDR3 contains 13 residues. CDR3 DNA sequence: TGCGCCAGCAGCTTGGGTGAGGGAAAGACCCAGTACTTC. It codes for CASSLGEGKTQYF.

The chain recombines TRBV7-3 with TRBJ2-1; 14 nucleotides match TRBD2. Trimming cost V 3 bases and J 10 bases; bases outside gene matches: 14. The CDR3 consists of 18 residues. Germline V gene lookup returns CDR1 SGHTA and CDR2 FQGTGA. The CDR3 DNA sequence: TGTGCCAGCAGCTTTTTTCCACCCACGACTAGCGGGGGGGCAGAGCAGTTCTTC. Translated, it gives CASSFFPPTTSGGAEQFF.

The rearrangement uses TRBV9 and TRBJ1-2; no firm D call. Trimming took off 0 bases at V and 2 bases at J, with 17 bases between the two ends. From germline, CDR1 is SGDLS and CDR2 YYNGEE. The length of the CDR3 is 17 residues. In DNA, the CDR3 is TGTGCCAGCAGCGTAGTTTTGGGAGAGATACCAAACTATGGCTACACCTTC. Translation: CASSVVLGEIPNYGYTF. The variable domain in full, with the rest retrieved from reference TRBV9 and TRBJ1-2, is DSGVTQTPKHLITATGQRVTLRCSPRSGDLSVYWYQQSLDQGLQFLIQYYNGEERAKGNILERFSAQQFPDLHSELNLSSLELGDSALYFCASSVVLGEIPNYGYTFGSGTRLTVV.

The chain is built from TRBV28 and TRBJ2-7, with D possibly TRBD1 on 5 matching bases. Trimming shortened V by 5 bases and J by 3 bases, and 14 bases separated the two germline ends. Germline values: CDR1 MDHEN, CDR2 SYDVKM. This CDR3 is built from 14 residues. The CDR3 sequence is CASSGSDKNYEQYF. The CDR3 DNA reads as TGTGCCAGCAGTGGATCGGACAAAAACTACGAGCAGTACTTC.

The J gene is TRBJ1-1, the V gene TRBV19; D call uncertain. The CDR3 runs to 11 residues. V was trimmed by 10 bases and J by 1 base, leaving 7 bases between them. The V gene's germline CDR1 is LNHDA and CDR2 SQIVND (reference sequence). In DNA form, the CDR3 reads TGTGCCACGAAAGCGAACACTGAAGCTTTCTTT. This translates into CATKANTEAFF.

The rearrangement links TRBV7-9 to TRBJ2-5; 10 nucleotides match TRBD1. The germline gives CDR1 SEHNR, CDR2 FQNEAQ (reference sequence). Unmatched junction bases numbered 8, after V lost 5 bases and J lost 2 bases. The CDR3 totals 16 residues. The DNA for the CDR3 is TGTGCCAGCAGCCCGACGACAGGGGGCTGGCAAGAGACCCAGTACTTC. Translated, it gives CASSPTTGGWQETQYF.

V gene TRBV5-6 combines with J gene TRBJ2-7; no reliable D call. CDR1 is SGHDT, CDR2 YYEEEE, per germline. The CDR3 sequence is 12 residues long. Trimming pared 1 base from V and 6 bases from J, leaving 8 bases between. The DNA for the CDR3 is TGTGCCAGCAGCTTGTCAGGTTCCGAGCAGTACTTC. It specifies CASSLSGSEQYF.

The chain uses TRBV30 and TRBJ1-3; 11 nucleotides align to TRBD1. The germline gives CDR1 GTSNPN, CDR2 SVGIG (reference sequence). The trim removed 8 bases at V and 0 bases at J, leaving 12 bases unmatched. This CDR3 spans 17 amino acids. The CDR3 region has the DNA TGTGCCACCGGACAGGGGGCCTCATATCCCTCTGGAAACACCATATATTTT. Its translation is CATGQGASYPSGNTIYF.

Points on this clone: Other nucleotide sequences from this sample produce the same CDR3. This chain uses TRBV25-1 with TRBJ2-7; no reliable D call. The CDR3 spans 11 residues. The ends were cut back, 1 base at V and 5 bases at J, with 3 bases in the middle. Germline V CDR1 and CDR2: MGHDK, SYGVNS. CDR3 loop: CASSEFNEQYF. The CDR3 DNA is TGTGCCAGCAGTGAATTCAACGAGCAGTACTTC.